This paragraph reports one T cell receptor (beta chain). As yet, its antigen is unknown. TCRdb's table, derived via immunoSEQ multiplex PCR, lists solely in-frame clones and lacks some. The profile covers 80,000 or so clones, with around 79% appearing a single time and approximately 3.8% taken by the ten largest. The sample comes from a study of radiotherapy plus CTLA-4 blockade in lung cancer. Study in general: Patients showed objective responses in about 18% of cases and disease control in roughly 31%.

Focal radiation and CTLA-4 blockade (ipilimumab) were tested in chemo-refractory metastatic non-small-cell lung cancer patients. This CDR3 contains 14 residues. CDR1 is MDHEN and CDR2 is SYDVKM in the germline V gene. The V gene lost 4 bases and the J gene lost 2 bases, with 11 bases spanning the gap. Findings of the study overall: In blood, after radiotherapy plus ipilimumab, tumor-derived TCR clones expanded. Together with interferon-beta, which increased in serum after radiation, early dynamic changes in blood T cell clones were reportedly the best predictors of response.

This TCR came from a human donor with non-small cell lung cancer who had a partial response to radiotherapy plus ipilimumab. Some clones in this sample may be carry-over from other donors' samples. The sequencing used peripheral blood, collected from a patient treated with radiotherapy plus ipilimumab. The chain joins TRBV28 to TRBJ1-2; the D gene is possibly TRBD1 (5 bases). CDR3 nucleotides: TGTGCCAGCAGTTCCCCGTCAGGGAACTATGGCTACACCTTC. Protein sequence: CASSSPSGNYGYTF.